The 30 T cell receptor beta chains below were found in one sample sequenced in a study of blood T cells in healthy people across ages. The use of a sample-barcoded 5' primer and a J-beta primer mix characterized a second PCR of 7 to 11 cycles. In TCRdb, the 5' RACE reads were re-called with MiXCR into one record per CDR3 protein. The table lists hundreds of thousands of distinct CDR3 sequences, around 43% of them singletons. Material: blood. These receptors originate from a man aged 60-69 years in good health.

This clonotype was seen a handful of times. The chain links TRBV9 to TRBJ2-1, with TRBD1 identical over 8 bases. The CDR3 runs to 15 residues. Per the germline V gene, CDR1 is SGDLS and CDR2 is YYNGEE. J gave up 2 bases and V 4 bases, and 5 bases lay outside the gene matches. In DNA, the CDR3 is TGTGCCAGCAGCCCGACAGGGGTCCCCTACAATGAGCAGTTCTTC. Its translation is CASSPTGVPYNEQFF. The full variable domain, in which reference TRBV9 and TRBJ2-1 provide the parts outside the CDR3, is DSGVTQTPKHLITATGQRVTLRCSPRSGDLSVYWYQQSLDQGLQFLIQYYNGEERAKGNILERFSAQQFPDLHSELNLSSLELGDSALYFCASSPTGVPYNEQFFGPGTRLTVL.

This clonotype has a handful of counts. This chain's CDR3 is CASSYSRVGGNYGYTF. The CDR3 bases are TGTGCCAGCAGTTACTCCAGGGTGGGCGGTAACTATGGCTACACCTTC. The V call is TRBV6-5, the J call TRBJ1-2; weak D call: TRBD1 (5 bases). This CDR3 region has 16 residues. V was trimmed by 0 bases and J by 1 base, leaving 12 bases between them. CDR1 is MNHEY, CDR2 SVGAGI, per germline.

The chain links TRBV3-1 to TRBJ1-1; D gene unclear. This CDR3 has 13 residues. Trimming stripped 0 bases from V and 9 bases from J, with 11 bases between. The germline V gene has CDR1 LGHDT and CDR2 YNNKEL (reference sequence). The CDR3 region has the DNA TGTGCCAGCAGCCAAGATCGCCGTTCCCAAGCTTTCTTT. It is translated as CASSQDRRSQAFF.

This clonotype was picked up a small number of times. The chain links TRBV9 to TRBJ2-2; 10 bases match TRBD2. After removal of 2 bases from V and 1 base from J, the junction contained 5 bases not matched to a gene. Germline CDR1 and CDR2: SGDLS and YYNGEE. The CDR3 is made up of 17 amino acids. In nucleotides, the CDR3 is TGTGCCAGCAGCGTTGCTCTAGCGGGGGTGAACACCGGGGAGCTGTTTTTT. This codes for CASSVALAGVNTGELFF.

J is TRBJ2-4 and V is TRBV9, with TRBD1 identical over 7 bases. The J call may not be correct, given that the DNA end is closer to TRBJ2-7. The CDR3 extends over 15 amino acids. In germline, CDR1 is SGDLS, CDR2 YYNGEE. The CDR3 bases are TGTGCCAGCAGCGTAACCCCGGGACAGTTAAACGAGCAGTACTTC. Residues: CASSVTPGQLNEQYF.

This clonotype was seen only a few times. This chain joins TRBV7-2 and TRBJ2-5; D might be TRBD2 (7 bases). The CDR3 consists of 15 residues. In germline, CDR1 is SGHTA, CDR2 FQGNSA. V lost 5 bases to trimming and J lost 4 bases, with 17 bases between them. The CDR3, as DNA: TGTGCCAGCAGCCCCCTGGGGGGGGCCCCAGAGACCCAGTACTTC. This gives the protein CASSPLGGAPETQYF.

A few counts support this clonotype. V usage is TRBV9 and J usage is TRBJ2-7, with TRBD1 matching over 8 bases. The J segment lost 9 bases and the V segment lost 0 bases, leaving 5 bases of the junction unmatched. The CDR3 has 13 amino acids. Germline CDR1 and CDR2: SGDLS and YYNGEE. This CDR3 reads CASSVASGGMQYF. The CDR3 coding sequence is TGTGCCAGCAGCGTAGCATCAGGGGGCATGCAGTACTTC.

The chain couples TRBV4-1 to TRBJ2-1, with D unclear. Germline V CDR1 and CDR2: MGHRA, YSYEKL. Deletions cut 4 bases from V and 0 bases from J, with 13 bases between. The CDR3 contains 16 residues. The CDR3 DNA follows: TGCGCCAGCAGCCGAGATTCGGGTATCTCCTACAATGAGCAGTTCTTC. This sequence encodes CASSRDSGISYNEQFF.

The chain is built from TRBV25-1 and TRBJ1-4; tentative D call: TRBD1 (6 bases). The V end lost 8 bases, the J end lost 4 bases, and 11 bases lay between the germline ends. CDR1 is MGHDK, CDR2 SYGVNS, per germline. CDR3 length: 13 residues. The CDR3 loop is CASPTGGNEKLFF. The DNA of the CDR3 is TGTGCCAGCCCGACAGGTGGTAATGAAAAACTGTTTTTT.

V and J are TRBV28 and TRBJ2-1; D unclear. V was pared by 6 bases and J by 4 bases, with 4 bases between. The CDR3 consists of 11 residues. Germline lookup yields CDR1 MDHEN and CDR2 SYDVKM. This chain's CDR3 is CASSKYNEQFF. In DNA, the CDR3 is TGTGCCAGCAGCAAATACAATGAGCAGTTCTTC.

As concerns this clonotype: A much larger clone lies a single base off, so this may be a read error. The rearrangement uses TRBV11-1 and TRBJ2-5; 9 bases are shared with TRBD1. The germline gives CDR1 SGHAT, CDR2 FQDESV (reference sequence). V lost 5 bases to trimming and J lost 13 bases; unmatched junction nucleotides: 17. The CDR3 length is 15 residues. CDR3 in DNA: TGTGCCAGCAGCGAGGGGACAGGGACTCTCTGGGAGCGGTACTTC. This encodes CASSEGTGTLWERYF.

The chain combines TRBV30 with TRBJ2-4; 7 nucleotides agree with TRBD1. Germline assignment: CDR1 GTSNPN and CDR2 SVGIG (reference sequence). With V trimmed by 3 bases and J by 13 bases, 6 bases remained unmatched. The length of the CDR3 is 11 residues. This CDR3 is CAWRAETGQYF. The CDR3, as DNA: TGTGCCTGGAGGGCAGAGACAGGGCAGTACTTC.

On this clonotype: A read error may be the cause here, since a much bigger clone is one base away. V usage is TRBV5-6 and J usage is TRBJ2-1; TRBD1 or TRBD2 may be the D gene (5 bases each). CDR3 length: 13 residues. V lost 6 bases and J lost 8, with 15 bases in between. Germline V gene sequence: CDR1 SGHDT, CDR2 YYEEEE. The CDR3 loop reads CASNRLGVHEQFF. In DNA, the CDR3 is TGTGCCAGCAATAGACTGGGGGTCCATGAGCAGTTCTTC.

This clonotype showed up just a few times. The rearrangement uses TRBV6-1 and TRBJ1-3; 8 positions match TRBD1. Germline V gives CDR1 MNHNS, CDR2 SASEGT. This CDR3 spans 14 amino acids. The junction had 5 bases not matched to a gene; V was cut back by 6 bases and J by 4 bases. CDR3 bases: TGTGCCAGCAGGGACAGGGCTGGAGGAAACACCATATATTTT. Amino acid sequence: CASRDRAGGNTIYF.

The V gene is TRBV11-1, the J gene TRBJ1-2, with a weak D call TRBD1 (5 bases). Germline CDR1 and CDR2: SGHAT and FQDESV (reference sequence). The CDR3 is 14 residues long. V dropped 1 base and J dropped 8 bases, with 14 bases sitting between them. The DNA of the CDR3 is TGTGCCAGCAGCTTAGGCCGGGGGGACGGAGGCTACACCTTC. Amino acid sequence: CASSLGRGDGGYTF.

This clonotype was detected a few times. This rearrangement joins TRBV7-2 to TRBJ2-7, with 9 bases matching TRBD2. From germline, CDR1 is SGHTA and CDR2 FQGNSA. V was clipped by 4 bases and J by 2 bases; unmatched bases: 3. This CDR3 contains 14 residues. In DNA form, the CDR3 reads TGTGCCAGCAGCTATAGCGGGGGAACCTACGAGCAGTACTTC. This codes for CASSYSGGTYEQYF.

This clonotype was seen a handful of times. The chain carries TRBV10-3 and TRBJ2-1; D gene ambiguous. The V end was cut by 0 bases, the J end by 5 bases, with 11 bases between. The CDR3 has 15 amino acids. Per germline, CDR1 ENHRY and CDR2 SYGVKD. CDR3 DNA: TGTGCCATCAGTGAGTCCGTTCGAAAGAACAATGAGCAGTTCTTC. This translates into CAISESVRKNNEQFF.

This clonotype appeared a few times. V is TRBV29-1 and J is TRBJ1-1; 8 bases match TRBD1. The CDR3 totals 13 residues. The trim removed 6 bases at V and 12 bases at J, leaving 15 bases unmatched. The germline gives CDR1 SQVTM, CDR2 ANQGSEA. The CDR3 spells CSVPRTGSRKTFF. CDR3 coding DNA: TGCAGCGTACCAAGGACAGGGTCGCGGAAAACTTTCTTT.

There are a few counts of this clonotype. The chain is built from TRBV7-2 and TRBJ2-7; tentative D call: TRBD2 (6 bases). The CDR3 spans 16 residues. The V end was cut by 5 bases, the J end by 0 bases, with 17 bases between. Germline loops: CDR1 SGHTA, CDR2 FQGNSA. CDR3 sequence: CASSRARGASSYEQYF. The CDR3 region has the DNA TGTGCCAGCAGCCGGGCGCGGGGCGCGAGCTCCTACGAGCAGTACTTC.

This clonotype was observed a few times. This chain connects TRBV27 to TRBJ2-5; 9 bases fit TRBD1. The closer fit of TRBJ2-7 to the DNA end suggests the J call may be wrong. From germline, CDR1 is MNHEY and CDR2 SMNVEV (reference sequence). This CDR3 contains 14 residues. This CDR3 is CASRFGQGFGEQYF. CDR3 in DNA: TGTGCCAGCAGATTCGGACAGGGGTTTGGCGAGCAGTACTTC.

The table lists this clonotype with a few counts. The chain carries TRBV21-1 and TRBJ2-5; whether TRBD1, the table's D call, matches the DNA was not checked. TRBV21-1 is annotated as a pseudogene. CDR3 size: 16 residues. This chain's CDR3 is CASSKGAGVPGETQYF. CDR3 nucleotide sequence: TGTGCCAGCAGCAAAGGTGCGGGGGTCCCGGGAGAGACCCAGTACTTC.

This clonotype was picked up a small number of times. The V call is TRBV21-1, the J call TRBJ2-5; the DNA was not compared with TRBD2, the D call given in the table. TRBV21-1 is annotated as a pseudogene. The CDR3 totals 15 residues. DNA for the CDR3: TGTGCCAGCAGCAAAGAGTTGACCCGCCTAAGGACCCAGTACTTC. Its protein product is CASSKELTRLRTQYF.

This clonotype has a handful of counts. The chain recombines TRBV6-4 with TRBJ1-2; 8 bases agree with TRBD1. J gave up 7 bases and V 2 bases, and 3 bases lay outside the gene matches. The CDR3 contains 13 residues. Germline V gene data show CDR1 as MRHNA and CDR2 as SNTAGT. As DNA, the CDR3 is TGTGCCAGCAGTGACGGACAGGGCGGTGGCTACACCTTC. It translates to CASSDGQGGGYTF.

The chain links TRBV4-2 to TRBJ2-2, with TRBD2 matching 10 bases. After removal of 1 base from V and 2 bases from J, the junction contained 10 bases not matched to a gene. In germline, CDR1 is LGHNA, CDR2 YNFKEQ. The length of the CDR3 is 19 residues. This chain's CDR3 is CASSQGESSGSLNTGELFF. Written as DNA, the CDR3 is TGTGCCAGCAGCCAAGGAGAGTCTAGCGGGAGCCTTAACACCGGGGAGCTGTTTTTT.

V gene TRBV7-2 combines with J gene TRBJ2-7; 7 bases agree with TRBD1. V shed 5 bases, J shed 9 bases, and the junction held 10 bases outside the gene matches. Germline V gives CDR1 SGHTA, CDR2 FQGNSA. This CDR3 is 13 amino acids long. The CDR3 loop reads CASSHGTAVGQYF. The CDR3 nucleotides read TGTGCCAGCAGCCACGGGACAGCAGTCGGGCAGTACTTC. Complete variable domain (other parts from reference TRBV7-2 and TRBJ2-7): GAGVSQSPSNKVTEKGKDVELRCDPISGHTALYWYRQSLGQGLEFLIYFQGNSAPDKSGLPSDRFSAERTGGSVSTLTIQRTQQEDSAVYLCASSHGTAVGQYFGPGTRLTVT.

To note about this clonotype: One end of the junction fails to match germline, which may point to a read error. The CDR3 protein is CAISGARVTSYKQYF. The CDR3 DNA reads as TGTGCCATCAGTGGTGCGCGGGTCACCTCCTACAAGCAGTACTTC. The chain has TRBV10-3 and TRBJ2-7, with a possible D match to TRBD2 (5 bases). The CDR3 has 15 residues. CDR1 is ENHRY, CDR2 SYGVKD, per germline.

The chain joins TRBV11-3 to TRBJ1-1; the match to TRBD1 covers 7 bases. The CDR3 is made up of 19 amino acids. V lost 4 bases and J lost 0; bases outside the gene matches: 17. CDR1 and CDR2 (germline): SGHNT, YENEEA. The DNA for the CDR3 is TGTGCCAGCAGCTCACGCCTCACAGGGGCCTCGATCATGAACACTGAAGCTTTCTTT. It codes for CASSSRLTGASIMNTEAFF.

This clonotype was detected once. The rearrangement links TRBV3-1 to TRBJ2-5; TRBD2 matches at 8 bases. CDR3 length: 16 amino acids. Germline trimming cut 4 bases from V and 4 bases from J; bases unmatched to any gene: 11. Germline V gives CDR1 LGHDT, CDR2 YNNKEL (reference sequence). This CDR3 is CASSPIGGGSRETQYF. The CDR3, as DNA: TGTGCCAGCAGCCCCATCGGGGGGGGCTCGCGAGAGACCCAGTACTTC.

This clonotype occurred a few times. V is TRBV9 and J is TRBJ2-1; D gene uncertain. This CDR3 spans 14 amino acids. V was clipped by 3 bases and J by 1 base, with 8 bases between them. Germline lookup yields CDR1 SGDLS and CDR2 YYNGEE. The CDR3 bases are TGTGCCAGCAGCGCGGCCGGGTCCTACAATGAGCAGTTCTTC. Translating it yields CASSAAGSYNEQFF. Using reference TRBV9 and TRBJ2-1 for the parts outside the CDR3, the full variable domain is DSGVTQTPKHLITATGQRVTLRCSPRSGDLSVYWYQQSLDQGLQFLIQYYNGEERAKGNILERFSAQQFPDLHSELNLSSLELGDSALYFCASSAAGSYNEQFFGPGTRLTVL.

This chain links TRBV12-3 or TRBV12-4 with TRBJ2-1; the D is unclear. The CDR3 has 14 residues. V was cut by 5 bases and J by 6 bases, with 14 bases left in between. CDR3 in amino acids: CASSPTEVLNEQFF. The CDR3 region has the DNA TGTGCCAGCAGTCCCACCGAGGTCCTCAATGAGCAGTTCTTC.